Listed here are 19 T cell receptor beta chains from one sample, sequenced in a study of cytomegalovirus exposure and HLA in healthy donors. In the PCR, 60 Vbeta and 13 Jbeta primers were used. Profiling relied on immunoSEQ multiplex PCR, and the TCRdb table lists in-frame clones only, not all of them. Of 160,000 or so clones in the sample, over 60% are singletons; the top ten hold 6% to 7%. The specimen was PBMCs. Receptors originate from a man aged 40-49 years in good health and CMV-seropositive.

The V gene is TRBV6-5, the J gene TRBJ1-3, with D possibly TRBD1 on 5 matching bases. The CDR3 runs to 14 residues. The V end lost 5 bases, the J end lost 3 bases, and 11 bases lay between the germline ends. CDR1 and CDR2 (germline): MNHEY, SVGAGI. This CDR3 is CASSRQGIGNTIYF. The DNA for the CDR3 is TGTGCCAGCAGTCGTCAGGGAATTGGAAACACCATATATTTT.

The CDR3 DNA sequence: TGTGCCAGCAGCGAACTAGCGGGATCCTACAATGAGCAGTTCTTC. This sequence encodes CASSELAGSYNEQFF. This rearrangement joins TRBV14 to TRBJ2-1; 10 nucleotides agree with TRBD2. V lost 5 bases to trimming and J lost 1 base; unmatched junction nucleotides: 2. Germline V gene sequence: CDR1 SGHDN, CDR2 FVKESK. CDR3 length equals 15 residues.

This clone was seen more than once but under ten times. This chain joins TRBV5-1 and TRBJ2-3; a weak D match, TRBD1 (6 bases). Germline V gene sequence: CDR1 SGHRS, CDR2 YFSETQ. The V gene lost 4 bases and the J gene lost 1 base, with 10 bases spanning the gap. The CDR3 consists of 14 residues. The CDR3 is CASSPGHGTDTQYF. Written as DNA, the CDR3 is TGCGCCAGCAGCCCGGGACACGGCACAGATACGCAGTATTTT.

This clone was seen just once. This chain joins TRBV5-1 and TRBJ2-2, with 9 bases lining up with TRBD1. The CDR3 is 16 residues long. J was trimmed by 5 bases and V by 1 base; bases with no gene match: 6. CDR1 SGHRS and CDR2 YFSETQ come from the germline V gene. The CDR3 is CASSLYGTGNTGELFF. The CDR3 DNA follows: TGCGCCAGCAGCTTGTACGGGACAGGGAATACCGGGGAGCTGTTTTTT.

The gene calls are TRBV5-1 and TRBJ2-1; 15 positions agree with TRBD2. With V trimmed by 3 bases and J by 5 bases, 3 bases remained unmatched. The CDR3 is made up of 16 amino acids. Germline CDR1 is SGHRS and CDR2 is YFSETQ. The CDR3 loop reads CASSWRTSGRDNEQFF. The CDR3 region has the DNA TGCGCCAGCAGCTGGAGGACTAGCGGGAGGGACAATGAGCAGTTCTTC.

Note on this clone: Germline and junction disagree at one end, which may indicate a read error. The rearrangement links TRBV9 to TRBJ2-4, with 8 bases aligning to TRBD1. Germline lookup yields CDR1 SGDLS and CDR2 YYNGEE. This CDR3 has 14 residues. The DNA of the CDR3 is TGTGCCAGCAGCGACCCCCAGGGGGCGAACAGTCAGTACTTC. This gives the protein CASSDPQGANSQYF.

V and J are TRBV21-1 and TRBJ2-1; the table gives TRBD1 as D, unverified against the DNA. TRBV21-1 is recorded as a pseudogene. This CDR3 is built from 17 residues. In nucleotides, the CDR3 is TGTGCCAGCAGCAAAGGCGGGGGACAGGGGGCCCTCCTACCGCAGTTCTTC. It codes for CASSKGGGQGALLPQFF.

The chain is built from TRBV11-2 and TRBJ2-1, with a weak D call TRBD1 (6 bases). The CDR3 length is 16 residues. V gave up 5 bases and J gave up 0 bases, with 14 bases separating them. Per germline, CDR1 SGHAT and CDR2 FQNNGV. For the CDR3, the DNA is TGTGCCAGCAGCGGACGAACAGGGAGCTCCTACAATGAGCAGTTCTTC. Amino acids: CASSGRTGSSYNEQFF.

This chain connects TRBV4-2 to TRBJ2-7; tentative D call: TRBD2 (7 bases). From germline, CDR1 is LGHNA and CDR2 YNFKEQ. V dropped 0 bases and J dropped 6 bases, with 9 bases sitting between them. The CDR3 covers 13 residues. The CDR3 DNA follows: TGTGCCAGCAGCCAAGAGGGAGGGGGCGAGCAGTACTTC. Translation gives CASSQEGGGEQYF.

This chain joins TRBV5-1 and TRBJ2-1; perhaps TRBD2 as D (6 bases). V was clipped by 0 bases and J by 7 bases, with 20 bases between them. This CDR3 is 17 amino acids long. CDR1 is SGHRS and CDR2 is YFSETQ in the germline V gene. CDR3: CASSLAGVSLGRNEQFF. The CDR3 DNA reads TGCGCCAGCAGCTTGGCGGGAGTGAGCCTTGGGAGGAATGAGCAGTTCTTC.

V gene TRBV6-1 combines with J gene TRBJ2-1; weak D call: TRBD1 (5 bases). Per germline, CDR1 MNHNS and CDR2 SASEGT. Between the trimmed V and J ends, which lost 4 bases and 7 bases, there was a span of 14 bases. The length of the CDR3 is 14 residues. The CDR3 here is CASSASGLWNEQFF. The CDR3, as DNA: TGTGCCAGCAGTGCCTCAGGGCTTTGGAATGAGCAGTTCTTC.

The rearrangement joins TRBV10-2 to TRBJ1-1; no definite D call. The CDR3 totals 12 residues. The V and J ends lost 6 bases and 4 bases respectively, with 9 bases between them. The germline V gene encodes CDR1 WSHSY and CDR2 SAAADI. For the CDR3, the DNA is TGCGCCAGCAGGGGAGGTGGCACTGAAGCTTTCTTT. Its protein is CASRGGGTEAFF.

There are a few counts of this clone. The genes are TRBV5-1 and TRBJ1-4; a possible D gene is TRBD1 (6 bases). The length of the CDR3 is 14 residues. Deletions cut 2 bases from V and 8 bases from J, with 13 bases between. Looked up from germline, CDR1 is SGHRS and CDR2 is YFSETQ. The CDR3 here is CASSFTGSREKLFF. The CDR3 DNA is TGCGCCAGCAGCTTTACAGGGTCGAGGGAAAAACTGTTTTTT.

This clone was seen a handful of times. CDR3 sequence (DNA): TGTGCCACCAGCAGAGGCGGGAGTTCCTATGGCTACACCTTC. It yields the protein CATSRGGSSYGYTF. The chain couples TRBV15 to TRBJ1-2, with D uncertain. This CDR3 has 14 amino acids. Germline V gives CDR1 LNHNV, CDR2 YYDKDF (reference sequence). The V gene lost 1 base and the J gene lost 4 bases, with 10 bases spanning the gap.

The chain has TRBV10-3 and TRBJ2-2; 7 bases fit TRBD1. V lost 8 bases and J lost 1; bases outside the gene matches: 4. The length of the CDR3 is 14 residues. CDR1 ENHRY and CDR2 SYGVKD come from the germline V gene. The chain's CDR3 is CAIPGTENTGELFF. CDR3 bases: TGTGCCATCCCGGGGACAGAGAACACCGGGGAGCTGTTTTTT.

The V gene is TRBV27, the J gene TRBJ1-2; the match to TRBD1 covers 9 bases. J lost 4 bases, V lost 4 bases, and 4 bases had no gene match. Per the germline V gene, CDR1 is MNHEY and CDR2 is SMNVEV (reference sequence). The CDR3 has 14 residues. CDR3 coding DNA: TGTGCCAGCAGTTCCTTGGACAGGGGCTATGGCTACACCTTC. This codes for CASSSLDRGYGYTF.

This chain links TRBV2 with TRBJ2-2, with TRBD2 identical over 13 bases. J lost 6 bases, V lost 4 bases, and 5 bases had no gene match. This CDR3 spans 16 amino acids. CDR1 and CDR2 (germline): SNHLY, FYNNEI. CDR3 in amino acids: CASSGTSGSISGELFF. CDR3 sequence (DNA): TGTGCCAGCAGTGGGACTAGCGGGAGTATTTCCGGGGAGCTGTTTTTT. Full variable domain (outside the CDR3, taken from reference TRBV2 and TRBJ2-2): EPEVTQTPSHQVTQMGQEVILRCVPISNHLYFYWYRQILGQKVEFLVSFYNNEISEKSEIFDDQFSVERPDGSNFTLKIRSTKLEDSAMYFCASSGTSGSISGELFFGEGSRLTVL.

This rearrangement joins TRBV19 to TRBJ1-5; TRBD1 aligns across 7 bases. The CDR3 spans 16 residues. With 6 bases clipped from V and 10 bases from J, the junction kept 18 bases outside the gene matches. Germline V gene lookup returns CDR1 LNHDA and CDR2 SQIVND (reference sequence). The CDR3 nucleotides are TGTGCCAGTAGCCCGGACAGGAGTTCGTTCAATTATCCCCAGCATTTT. Translation: CASSPDRSSFNYPQHF.

The chain employs TRBV5-6 and TRBJ1-5; D gene unclear. The V end was cut by 0 bases, the J end by 0 bases, with 13 bases between. The V gene's germline CDR1 is SGHDT and CDR2 YYEEEE. This CDR3 has 17 amino acids. CDR3 DNA: TGTGCCAGCAGCTTGGGCGGCGGAAGAAATAGCAATCAGCCCCAGCATTTT. Protein: CASSLGGGRNSNQPQHF. Full variable domain (missing parts from reference TRBV5-6 and TRBJ1-5): DAGVTQSPTHLIKTRGQQVTLRCSPKSGHDTVSWYQQALGQGPQFIFQYYEEEERQRGNFPDRFSGHQFPNYSSELNVNALLLGDSALYLCASSLGGGRNSNQPQHFGDGTRLSIL.